The sequence of this T cell receptor beta chain was determined in a study of T cell responses to AZD1222 COVID-19 vaccine. Sequencing was performed with immunoSEQ multiplex PCR; in TCRdb, only in-frame clones are kept and a portion is missing. Of about 140,000 clones in the sample, more than 90% were seen once. With 2 bases removed from V and 0 bases from J, the gap between germline ends came to 5 bases. This CDR3 region has 13 residues. The germline gives CDR1 GTSNPN, CDR2 SVGIG (reference sequence). Source: peripheral blood, taken on day 0 of AZD1222 vaccination. This TCR derives from an adult in good health. The V and J genes are TRBV30 and TRBJ1-3, with D uncertain. The CDR3 bases are TGTGCCTGGAGTCAAACCTCTGGAAACACCATATATTTT. This codes for CAWSQTSGNTIYF.